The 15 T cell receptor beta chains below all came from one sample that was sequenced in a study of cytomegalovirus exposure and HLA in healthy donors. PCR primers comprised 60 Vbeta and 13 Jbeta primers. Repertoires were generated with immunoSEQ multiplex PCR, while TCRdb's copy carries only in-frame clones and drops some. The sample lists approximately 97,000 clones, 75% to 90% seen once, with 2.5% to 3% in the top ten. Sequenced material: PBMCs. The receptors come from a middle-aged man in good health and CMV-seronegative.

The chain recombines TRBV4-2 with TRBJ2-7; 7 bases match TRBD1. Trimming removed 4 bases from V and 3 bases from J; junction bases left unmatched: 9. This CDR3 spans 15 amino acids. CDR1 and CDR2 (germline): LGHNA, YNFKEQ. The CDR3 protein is CASSPMGGTDYEQYF. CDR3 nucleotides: TGTGCCAGCAGCCCAATGGGTGGGACAGACTACGAGCAGTACTTC.

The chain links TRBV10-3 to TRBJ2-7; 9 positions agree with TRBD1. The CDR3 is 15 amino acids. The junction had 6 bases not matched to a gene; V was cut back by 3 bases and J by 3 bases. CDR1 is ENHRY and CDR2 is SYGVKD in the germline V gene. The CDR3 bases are TGTGCCATCAGTGAAATGGACAGGGGTTTCTACGAGCAGTACTTC. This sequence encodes CAISEMDRGFYEQYF.

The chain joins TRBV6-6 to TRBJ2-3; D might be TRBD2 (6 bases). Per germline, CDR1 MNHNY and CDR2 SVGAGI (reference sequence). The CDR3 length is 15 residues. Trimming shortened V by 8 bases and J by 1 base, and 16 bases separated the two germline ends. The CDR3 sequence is CASGRGRGGTDTQYF. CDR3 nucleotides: TGTGCCAGCGGACGGGGGAGAGGGGGCACAGATACGCAGTATTTT.

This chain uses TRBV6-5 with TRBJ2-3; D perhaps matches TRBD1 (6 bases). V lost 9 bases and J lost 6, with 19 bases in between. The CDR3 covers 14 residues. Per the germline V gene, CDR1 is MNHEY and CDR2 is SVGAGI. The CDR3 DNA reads TGTGCCAGGTCGGACAGTGGGATTAGGGATACGCAGTATTTT. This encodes CARSDSGIRDTQYF.

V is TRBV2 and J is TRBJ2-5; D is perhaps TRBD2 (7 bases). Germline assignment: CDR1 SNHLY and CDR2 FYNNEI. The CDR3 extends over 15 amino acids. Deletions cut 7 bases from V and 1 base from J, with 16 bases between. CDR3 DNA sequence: TGTGCCAGCAAAGGGGGGCTAGCGGTCCAAGAGACCCAGTACTTC. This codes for CASKGGLAVQETQYF.

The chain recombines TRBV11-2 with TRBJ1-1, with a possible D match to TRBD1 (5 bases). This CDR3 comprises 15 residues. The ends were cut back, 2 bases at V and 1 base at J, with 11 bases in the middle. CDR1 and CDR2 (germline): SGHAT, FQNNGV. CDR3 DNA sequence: TGTGCCAGCAGCTTACGGGGGGACGGGAACACTGAAGCTTTCTTT. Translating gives CASSLRGDGNTEAFF.

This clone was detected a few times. CDR3 sequence: CASSPGVTEAFF. CDR3 in DNA: TGTGCCAGCTCACCGGGCGTCACTGAAGCTTTCTTT. The genes are TRBV18 and TRBJ1-1; D gene ambiguous. The germline V gene has CDR1 KGHSH and CDR2 LQKENI. V was trimmed by 3 bases and J by 4 bases, leaving 6 bases between them. The CDR3 spans 12 residues.

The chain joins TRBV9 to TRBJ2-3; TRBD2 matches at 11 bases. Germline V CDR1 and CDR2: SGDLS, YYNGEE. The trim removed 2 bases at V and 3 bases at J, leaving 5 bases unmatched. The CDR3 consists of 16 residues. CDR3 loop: CASSVGTSGDTDTQYF. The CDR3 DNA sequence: TGTGCCAGCAGCGTTGGGACTAGCGGAGATACAGATACGCAGTATTTT.

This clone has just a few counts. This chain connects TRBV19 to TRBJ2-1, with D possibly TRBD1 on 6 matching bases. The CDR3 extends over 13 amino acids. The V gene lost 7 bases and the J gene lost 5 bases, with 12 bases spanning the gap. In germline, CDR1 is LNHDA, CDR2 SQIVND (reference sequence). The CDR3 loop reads CASNHYRDNEQFF. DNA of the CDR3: TGTGCCAGTAACCATTACAGGGACAATGAGCAGTTCTTC.

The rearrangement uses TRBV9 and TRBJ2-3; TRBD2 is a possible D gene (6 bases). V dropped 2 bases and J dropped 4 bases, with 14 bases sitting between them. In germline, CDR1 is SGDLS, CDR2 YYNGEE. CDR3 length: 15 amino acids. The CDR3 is CASSVVAGISDTQYF. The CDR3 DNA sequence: TGTGCCAGCAGCGTGGTGGCGGGGATCTCAGATACGCAGTATTTT.

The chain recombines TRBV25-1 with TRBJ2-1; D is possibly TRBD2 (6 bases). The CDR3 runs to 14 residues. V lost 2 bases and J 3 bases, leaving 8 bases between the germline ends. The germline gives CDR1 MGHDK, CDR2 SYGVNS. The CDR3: CASSERGLYNEQFF. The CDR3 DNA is TGTGCCAGCAGTGAAAGGGGACTCTACAATGAGCAGTTCTTC.

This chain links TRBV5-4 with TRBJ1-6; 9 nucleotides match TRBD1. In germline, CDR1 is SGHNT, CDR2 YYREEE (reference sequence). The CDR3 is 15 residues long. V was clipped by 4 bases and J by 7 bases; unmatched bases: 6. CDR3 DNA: TGTGCCAGCAGCACGCTGGACAGGGGAAATTCACCCCTCCACTTT. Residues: CASSTLDRGNSPLHF.

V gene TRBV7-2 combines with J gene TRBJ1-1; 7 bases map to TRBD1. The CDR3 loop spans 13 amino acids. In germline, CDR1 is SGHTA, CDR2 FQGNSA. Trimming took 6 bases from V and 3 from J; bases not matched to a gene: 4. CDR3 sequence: CASRGQTYTEAFF. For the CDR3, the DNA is TGTGCCAGCAGGGGACAGACCTACACTGAAGCTTTCTTT.

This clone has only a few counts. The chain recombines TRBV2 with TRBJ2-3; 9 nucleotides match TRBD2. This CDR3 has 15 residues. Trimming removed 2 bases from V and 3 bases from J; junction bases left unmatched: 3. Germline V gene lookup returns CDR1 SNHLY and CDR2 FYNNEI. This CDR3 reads CASSEILAGTDTQYF. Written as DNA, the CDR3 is TGTGCCAGCAGTGAAATCCTAGCGGGAACAGATACGCAGTATTTT.

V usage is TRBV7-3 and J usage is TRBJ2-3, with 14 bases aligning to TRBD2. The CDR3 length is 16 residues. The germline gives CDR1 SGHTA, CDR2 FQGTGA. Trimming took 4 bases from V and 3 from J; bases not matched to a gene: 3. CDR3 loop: CASSYGTSGGTDTQYF. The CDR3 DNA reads TGTGCCAGCAGCTACGGGACTAGCGGGGGAACAGATACGCAGTATTTT.